The text below deals with one TCR beta chain. The antigen it recognizes is unknown. Base qualities are missing; no much larger clone stands one base away. Amplification of full-length TCR variable regions was done by 5' RACE PCR using constant-region reverse primers, and this step was followed by semi-nested PCR with Nested Universal Primer A. The ReliaPrep RNA Cell Miniprep System was used to extract total RNA, which was then reverse transcribed into 5'RACE-ready cDNA with the SMARTer RACE 5'/3' Kit. An Illumina MiSeq was used to sequence the full-length TCR alpha and beta libraries, which had been barcoded with multiplex adaptors. Per the authors' processing: Sequencing data were pooled across the five patients for each of nine subset-tissue groups and compared by unsupervised clustering of TCR gene usage. The Morisita-Horn index was used to calculate repertoire similarity, with shared sequences weighted by how much each contributed to each repertoire. The public reads were reprocessed in TCRdb via fastp at Q25 and MiXCR, keeping in-frame beta chains. For every CDR3 protein sequence, its rows merge into one entry that carries the most common genes and DNA. What appears here as the V and J calls and clone size reflects TCRdb's work, not the paper's. This sample lists approximately 60,000 distinct CDR3 sequences; 28% were detected once. 3.2% of the sample goes to the ten largest clones.

The memory CD4+ T cell population was isolated based on a CD4+CD45RO+CD25- phenotype. Tregs, naive and memory CD4+ T cells from tumor, blood and ipsilateral draining lymph nodes of about five breast cancer patients underwent full-length TCR alpha and beta sequencing. Tumor tissue and lymph nodes obtained by ipsilateral axillary dissection were perfused with PBS, cut into small pieces and digested using collagenase I and hyaluronidase. Sorted cell populations were confirmed by FACS to exceed 90% purity. The CDR3 runs 14 amino acids, cysteine and phenylalanine included. Only the CDR3 region is kept as DNA, spanning 42 bases read in frame from base 1. Trimming removed 3 bases from V and 8 bases from J, leaving 17 bases between the germline ends. CDR1 and CDR2 (SGHNT, YENEEA) derive from the germline V gene. The sample comes from a study (dated by TCRdb to about 2015). About the full investigation: Whether tumor-infiltrating Tregs in breast cancer are recruited from blood Tregs or converted in situ from other CD4+ T cell subsets was tested.

What the study reported, not specific to this receptor: Tumor-infiltrating Treg TCR alpha and beta sequences overlapped most with tumor naive CD4+ T cells, then with blood naive CD4+ T cells. The validation in the larger cohort was limited to a single TCR beta V-J rearrangement instead of whole repertoires. In terms of TCR gene usage, tumor memory CD4+ T cells clustered together with blood and lymph node memory CD4+ cells, as well as with lymph node naive CD4+ cells.

This receptor was taken from a female donor with breast cancer. The sequence joins TRBV11-3 to TRBJ2-7, with no D gene named confidently. Sequencing was performed on tumor-infiltrating memory CD4+ T cells sorted from the breast tumor. The cell subset or site label corresponds to: memory CD4+ T cells, CD4+CD45RO+CD25-. CDR3 reads: CASSFRTDLSQQYF. DNA sequence: TGTGCCAGCAGCTTTCGGACGGATCTTAGCCAGCAGTACTTC.